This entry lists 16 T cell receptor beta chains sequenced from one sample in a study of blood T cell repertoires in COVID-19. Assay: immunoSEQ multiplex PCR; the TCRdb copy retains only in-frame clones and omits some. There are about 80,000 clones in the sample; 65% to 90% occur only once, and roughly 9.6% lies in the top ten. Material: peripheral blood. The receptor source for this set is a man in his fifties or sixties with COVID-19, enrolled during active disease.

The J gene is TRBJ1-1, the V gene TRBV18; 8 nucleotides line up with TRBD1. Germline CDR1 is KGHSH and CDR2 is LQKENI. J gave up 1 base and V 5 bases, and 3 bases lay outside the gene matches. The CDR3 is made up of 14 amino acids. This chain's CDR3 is CASSAGTGNTEAFF. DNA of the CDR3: TGTGCCAGCTCAGCCGGGACAGGGAACACTGAAGCTTTCTTT.

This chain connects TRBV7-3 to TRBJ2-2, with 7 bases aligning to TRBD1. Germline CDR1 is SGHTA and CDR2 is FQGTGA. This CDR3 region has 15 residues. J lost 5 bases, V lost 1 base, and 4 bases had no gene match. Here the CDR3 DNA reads TGTGCCAGCAGCTTAATGGGACAGAGGACCGGGGAGCTGTTTTTT. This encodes CASSLMGQRTGELFF.

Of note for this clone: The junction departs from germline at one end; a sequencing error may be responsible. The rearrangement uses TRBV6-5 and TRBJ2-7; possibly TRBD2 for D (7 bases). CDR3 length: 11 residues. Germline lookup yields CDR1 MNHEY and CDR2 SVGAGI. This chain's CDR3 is CASLTPGGPDF. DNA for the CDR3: TGTGCCAGCCTAACCCCGGGGGGCCCGGACTTC.

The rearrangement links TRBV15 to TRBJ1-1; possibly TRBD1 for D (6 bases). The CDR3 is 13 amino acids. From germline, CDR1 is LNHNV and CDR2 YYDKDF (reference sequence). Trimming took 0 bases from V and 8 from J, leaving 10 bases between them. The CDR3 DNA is TGTGCCACCAGCAGAGATCAGGGGACAGAAGCTTTCTTT. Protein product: CATSRDQGTEAFF.

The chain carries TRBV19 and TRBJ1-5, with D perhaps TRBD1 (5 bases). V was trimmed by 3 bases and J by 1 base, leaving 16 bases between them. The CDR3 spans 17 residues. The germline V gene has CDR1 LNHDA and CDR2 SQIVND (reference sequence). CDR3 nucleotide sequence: TGTGCCAGTAGTATCAAGGAACCGGGGGGAAGCAATCAGCCCCAGCATTTT. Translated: CASSIKEPGGSNQPQHF.

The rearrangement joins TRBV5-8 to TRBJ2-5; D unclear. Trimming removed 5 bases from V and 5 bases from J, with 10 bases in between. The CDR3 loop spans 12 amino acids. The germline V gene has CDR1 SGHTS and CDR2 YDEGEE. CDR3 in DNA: TGTGCCAGCAGATCCCCCGGGGAGACCCAGTACTTC. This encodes CASRSPGETQYF.

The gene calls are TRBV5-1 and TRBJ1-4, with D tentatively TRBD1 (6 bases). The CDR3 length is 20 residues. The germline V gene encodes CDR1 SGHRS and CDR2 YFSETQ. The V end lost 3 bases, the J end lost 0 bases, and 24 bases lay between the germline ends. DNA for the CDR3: TGCGCCAGCAGCTACGGGACACCCCGGATCACGGGTGCAACTAATGAAAAACTGTTTTTT. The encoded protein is CASSYGTPRITGATNEKLFF.

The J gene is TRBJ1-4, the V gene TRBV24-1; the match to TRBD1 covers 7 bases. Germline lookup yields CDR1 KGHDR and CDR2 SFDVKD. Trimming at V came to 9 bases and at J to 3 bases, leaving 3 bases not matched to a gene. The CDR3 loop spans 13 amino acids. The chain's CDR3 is CATGDRANEKLFF. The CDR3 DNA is TGTGCCACCGGAGACAGGGCTAATGAAAAACTGTTTTTT.

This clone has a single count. As DNA, the CDR3 is TGTGCCACCAGCTTGTGGGGGGGCAATCAGCCCCAGCATTTT. It is translated as CATSLWGGNQPQHF. This chain links TRBV15 with TRBJ1-5, with D perhaps TRBD1 (5 bases). The CDR3 has 14 residues. V was cut by 5 bases and J by 2 bases, with 10 bases left in between. Germline lookup yields CDR1 LNHNV and CDR2 YYDKDF (reference sequence). Combining the CDR3 with reference TRBV15 and TRBJ1-5 gives the whole variable domain DAMVIQNPRYQVTQFGKPVTLSCSQTLNHNVMYWYQQKSSQAPKLLFHYYDKDFNNEADTPDNFQSRRPNTSFCFLDIRSPGLGDTAMYLCATSLWGGNQPQHFGDGTRLSIL.

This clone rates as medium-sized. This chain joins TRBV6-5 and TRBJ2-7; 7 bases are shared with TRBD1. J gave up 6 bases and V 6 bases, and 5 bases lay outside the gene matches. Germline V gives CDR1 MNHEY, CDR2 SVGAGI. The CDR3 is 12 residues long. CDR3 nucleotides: TGTGCCAGCAGCTCGGGACAGCCCGAGCAGTACTTC. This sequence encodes CASSSGQPEQYF.

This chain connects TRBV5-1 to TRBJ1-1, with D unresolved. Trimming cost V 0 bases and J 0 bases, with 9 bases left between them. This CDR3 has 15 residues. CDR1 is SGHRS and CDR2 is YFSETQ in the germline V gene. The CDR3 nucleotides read TGCGCCAGCAGCTTGGAGGTCCAGGTGAACACTGAAGCTTTCTTT. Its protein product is CASSLEVQVNTEAFF.

CDR3 nucleotides: TGTGCCAGTAGTATATTCGTTCTTCAGGGGCTAACTCTCTCTGGGGCCAACGTCCTGACTTTC. Translated, it gives CASSIFVLQGLTLSGANVLTF. The J gene is TRBJ2-6, the V gene TRBV19; weak D call: TRBD1 (6 bases). V was cut by 2 bases and J by 0 bases, with 23 bases left in between. CDR1 is LNHDA, CDR2 SQIVND, per germline (reference sequence). The CDR3 has 21 amino acids. Complete variable domain (other parts from reference TRBV19 and TRBJ2-6): DGGITQSPKYLFRKEGQNVTLSCEQNLNHDAMYWYRQDPGQGLRLIYYSQIVNDFQKGDIAEGYSVSREKKESFPLTVTSAQKNPTAFYLCASSIFVLQGLTLSGANVLTFGAGSRLTVL.

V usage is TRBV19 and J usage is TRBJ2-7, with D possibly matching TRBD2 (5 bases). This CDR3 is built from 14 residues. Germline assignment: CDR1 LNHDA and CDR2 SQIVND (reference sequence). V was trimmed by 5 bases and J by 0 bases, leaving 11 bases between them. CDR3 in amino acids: CASSDSVYSYEQYF. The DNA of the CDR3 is TGTGCCAGTAGTGATAGCGTCTACTCCTACGAGCAGTACTTC.

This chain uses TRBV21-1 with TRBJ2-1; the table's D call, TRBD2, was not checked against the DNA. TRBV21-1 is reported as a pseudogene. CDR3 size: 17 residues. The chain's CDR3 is CASSKGEAGQASNEQFF. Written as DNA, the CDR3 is TGTGCCAGCAGCAAAGGTGAGGCGGGGCAGGCCAGCAATGAGCAGTTCTTC.

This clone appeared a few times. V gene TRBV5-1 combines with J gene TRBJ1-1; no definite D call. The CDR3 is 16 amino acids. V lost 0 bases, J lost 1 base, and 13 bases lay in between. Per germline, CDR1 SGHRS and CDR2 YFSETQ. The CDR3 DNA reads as TGCGCCAGCAGCTTGGCGAGTAGTGGTACGAACACTGAAGCTTTCTTT. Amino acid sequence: CASSLASSGTNTEAFF.

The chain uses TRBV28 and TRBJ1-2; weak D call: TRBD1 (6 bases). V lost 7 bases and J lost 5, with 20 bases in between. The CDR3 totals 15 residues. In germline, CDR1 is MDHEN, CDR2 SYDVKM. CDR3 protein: CASTPDAGVGYGYTF. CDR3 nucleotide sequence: TGTGCCAGCACTCCAGATGCAGGGGTAGGGTATGGCTACACCTTC.